Sequencing of this T cell receptor (beta chain) was carried out in a study of shared clonotypes between healthy human individuals. Replicate sorted-subset PCRs were loaded with around 210 ng DNA, 30,000 or so T cell genomes. Clones were read by immunoSEQ multiplex PCR, and TCRdb kept only the in-frame ones, dropping some. The repertoire holds over a million clones, with 95% to 99% as singletons. Germline CDR1 and CDR2: LNHDA and SQIVND (reference sequence). V gave up 5 bases and J gave up 4 bases; unmatched junction bases: 6. This CDR3 contains 15 residues. The sequencing input was naive CD4+ T cells sorted from blood. Documented subset: CD45RA+ positively selected. The gene calls are TRBV19 and TRBJ2-7; 12 bases match TRBD1. This receptor was taken from a young man in good health. DNA of the CDR3: TGTGCCAGTAGTGCCGGGACAGGGGGCTCTTACGAGCAGTACTTC. Translating gives CASSAGTGGSYEQYF.